This record concerns one T cell receptor beta chain sequence. Its antigen remains unidentified. Per-base qualities were not stored, and no clone one base away is much larger. This sample's time point label indicates: baseline before first vaccination. Samples from vaccinated people were obtained from the UK trials COV001 and COV002, which included a single-blind randomized controlled phase 2/3 trial of AZD1222 (ChAdOx1 nCoV-19) in healthy adults. Trial participant PBMC samples were collected at day 0 and day 28 after the second dose for TCRbeta chain sequencing. This sample stems from a study of T cell responses to AZD1222 COVID-19 vaccine (dated by TCRdb to the early 2020s). In the study overall: AZD1222 recipients given second doses at about 4 weeks or at about 12 weeks were pooled, since spike-specific TCR depth and breadth were not found to differ between the two schedules. TCR sequencing was performed for 230 to 250 trial participants, of whom around 200 were given two doses of AZD1222 and approximately 25 were given two doses of MenACWY control vaccine. Trial participants were enrolled into age subgroups of 18-55, 56-69 and 70-plus years, which contained approximately 150, 28 and 58 TCR-sequenced participants, respectively. Overall study results and their limits: Conclusions about previously exposed vaccinees are limited because only six or seven AZD1222 recipients were SARS-CoV-2 seropositive at baseline. The vaccine-associated CD4 TCRs covered the entire spike protein, and the dominant responses fell in regions 160-218 and 743-854. Nearly half of unique spike-specific TCRs reportedly recognized epitopes outside regions mutated in the B.1.351 and B.1.1.7 variants. Most participants were white British and females outnumbered males, and the authors suggested that clonal diversity may have been underestimated. After two AZD1222 doses, spike-specific TCR breadth and depth were significantly higher than at day 0 and than in MenACWY recipients. Because no samples from the day 14 peak response were available, repertoires could be characterized only after the peak T cell response. The 56-69-year group was small, and its depth increase did not reach significance, likely because of low power.

The CDR3 regions of human TCRbeta chains were analyzed by immunosequencing. The original methods were these. Repertoire TCRs were checked for matches against a reference library of SARS-CoV-2-specific TCRs that had been generated using the MIRA antigen-specificity platform. Breadth meant the fraction of unique TCRs that were SARS-CoV-2-associated, whereas depth meant the fraction of total T cells that were SARS-CoV-2-associated. Each spike-specific TCR was assigned to its reactive spike region and to a CD4 or CD8 class using the MIRA data. Log10-transformed breadth and depth values were compared by one-way ANOVA with Sidak's multiple comparisons tests. TCRdb took over this immuneACCESS table, retaining in-frame rearrangements with V and J assigned. Such tables are incomplete; in checked studies, under half of the missing clones stem from an unresolved V gene, and the remainder is unexplained. V and J calls and clone size are as listed in that table; D and trimming were resolved from the DNA. The sample contains some 120,000 clones, roughly 90% of them found a single time. The ten largest clones take up approximately 1.5% of the sample.

From its cysteine to its phenylalanine, the CDR3 spans 18 amino acids. The CDR3 DNA has 54 bases and is translated from base 1. The CDR1 and CDR2 encoded by the germline V gene (reference sequence) are LNHDA and SQIVND. Here V drops 6 bases and J drops 4 bases, and the junction holds 15 bases not matched to any gene. The source material was peripheral blood, sampled on day 0 of AZD1222 vaccination. The TCR comes from an adult in good health. The chain couples TRBV19 to TRBJ1-2, with 12 bases matching TRBD1. CDR3 region: CASRWVLGQGASGYGYTF. The DNA sequence follows: TGTGCCAGTAGATGGGTACTGGGACAGGGGGCCTCGGGCTATGGCTACACCTTC.